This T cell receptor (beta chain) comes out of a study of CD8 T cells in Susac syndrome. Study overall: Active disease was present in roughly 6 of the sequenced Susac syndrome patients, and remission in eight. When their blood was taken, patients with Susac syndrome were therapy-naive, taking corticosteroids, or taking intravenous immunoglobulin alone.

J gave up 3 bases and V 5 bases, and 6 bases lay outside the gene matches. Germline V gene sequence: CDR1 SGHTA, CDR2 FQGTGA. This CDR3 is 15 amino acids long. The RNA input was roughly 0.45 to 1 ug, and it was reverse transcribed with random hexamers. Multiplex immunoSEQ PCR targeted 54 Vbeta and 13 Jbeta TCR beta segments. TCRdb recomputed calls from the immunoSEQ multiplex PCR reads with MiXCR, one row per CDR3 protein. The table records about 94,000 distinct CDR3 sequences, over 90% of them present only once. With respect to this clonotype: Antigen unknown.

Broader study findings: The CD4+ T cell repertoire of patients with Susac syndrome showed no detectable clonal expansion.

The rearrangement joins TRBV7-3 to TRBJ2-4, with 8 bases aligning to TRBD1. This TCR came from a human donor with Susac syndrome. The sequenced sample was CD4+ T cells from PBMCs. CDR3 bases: TGTGCCAGCAGCGCAGGGGGCTTCGGCAAAAACATTCAGTACTTC. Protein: CASSAGGFGKNIQYF.